The present T cell receptor beta chain was sequenced within a study of beta chain features in type 1 diabetes. Germline CDR1 reads MNHNS; CDR2 reads SASEGT. CDR3 length: 17 residues. Trimming pared 2 bases from V and 1 base from J, leaving 17 bases between. What was sequenced were expressed TCRB transcripts, since all of the isolated RNA had been reverse transcribed. Here immunoSEQ multiplex PCR was the method, and the copy in TCRdb shows in-frame clones only, minus some. This sample has about 13,000 clones, with 40% to 55% found just once. The clonotype comes from a young man in good health. The V call is TRBV6-1, the J call TRBJ2-5; D is perhaps TRBD1 (6 bases). Sequencing was carried out using stem cell memory CD4+ T cells from blood. For the CDR3, the DNA is TGTGCCAGCAGTGAATCAGGGCGGACAGATACCCAAGAGACCCAGTACTTC. Its protein product is CASSESGRTDTQETQYF.